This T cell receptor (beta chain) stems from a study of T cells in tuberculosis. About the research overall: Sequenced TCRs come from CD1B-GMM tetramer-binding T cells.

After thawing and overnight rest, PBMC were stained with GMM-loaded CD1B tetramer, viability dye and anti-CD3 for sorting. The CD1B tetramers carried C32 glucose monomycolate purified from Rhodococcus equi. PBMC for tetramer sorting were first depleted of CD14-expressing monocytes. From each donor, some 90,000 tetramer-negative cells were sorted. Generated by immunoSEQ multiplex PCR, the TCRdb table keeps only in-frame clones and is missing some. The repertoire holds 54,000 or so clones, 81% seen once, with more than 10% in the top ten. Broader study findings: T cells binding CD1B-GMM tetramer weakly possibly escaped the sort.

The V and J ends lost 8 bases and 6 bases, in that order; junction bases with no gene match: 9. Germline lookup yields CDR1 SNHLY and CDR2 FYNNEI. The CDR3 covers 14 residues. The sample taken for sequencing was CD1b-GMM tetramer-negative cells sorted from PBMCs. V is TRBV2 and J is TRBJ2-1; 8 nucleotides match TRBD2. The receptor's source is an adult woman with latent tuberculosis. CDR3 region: CASSPGLDLNEQFF. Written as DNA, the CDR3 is TGTGCCAGCTCTCCGGGACTAGATCTCAATGAGCAGTTCTTC.